One and the same sample provided the 13 T cell receptor beta chains below, sequenced in a study of T cell responses to AZD1222 COVID-19 vaccine. The repertoire was sequenced with immunoSEQ multiplex PCR; TCRdb's copy has only in-frame clones and lacks some. The table has about 64,000 clones, 80% to 95% seen once. This specimen consisted of peripheral blood, obtained 28 days after the second dose of the MenACWY control vaccine. The receptors shown here come from an adult who received the MenACWY meningococcal vaccine as a control.

The chain joins TRBV28 to TRBJ2-5; D not certain. Germline V gene data show CDR1 as MDHEN and CDR2 as SYDVKM. Trimming pared 6 bases from V and 1 base from J, leaving 12 bases between. The CDR3 loop spans 14 amino acids. CDR3 protein: CASRSNGPQETQYF. The CDR3, as DNA: TGTGCCAGCAGGTCCAATGGGCCCCAAGAGACCCAGTACTTC.

The rearrangement links TRBV18 to TRBJ2-6; perhaps TRBD1 as D (6 bases). Germline CDR1 KGHSH, CDR2 LQKENI. CDR3 length: 19 residues. The V and J ends lost 0 bases and 1 base respectively, with 16 bases between them. CDR3: CASSPPKQGQRSGANVLTF. In DNA, the CDR3 is TGTGCCAGCTCACCACCGAAACAGGGCCAAAGATCTGGGGCCAACGTCCTGACTTTC.

This clone was recorded once. The chain is built from TRBV27 and TRBJ2-3; TRBD2 agrees at 7 bases. V lost 5 bases to trimming and J lost 5 bases; unmatched junction nucleotides: 7. Germline CDR1 MNHEY, CDR2 SMNVEV (reference sequence). CDR3 length equals 14 residues. CDR3 nucleotides: TGTGCCAGCAGTCATTACTTAGCGGGAGATACGCAGTATTTT. Amino acid sequence: CASSHYLAGDTQYF.

The genes are TRBV7-9 and TRBJ1-2; D unresolved. CDR1 is SEHNR, CDR2 FQNEAQ, per germline (reference sequence). V lost 2 bases and J 2 bases, leaving 6 bases between the germline ends. The CDR3 covers 13 residues. This CDR3 reads CASSLTRNYGYTF. Written as DNA, the CDR3 is TGTGCCAGCAGCTTAACCCGAAACTATGGCTACACCTTC.

CDR3 sequence (DNA): TGTGCCTGGGATAAGGGACTAGCCTTGTATGAGCAGTTCTTC. It is translated as CAWDKGLALYEQFF. The chain combines TRBV30 with TRBJ2-1; TRBD2 matches 9 bases. From germline, CDR1 is GTSNPN and CDR2 SVGIG (reference sequence). This CDR3 has 14 amino acids. J was trimmed by 8 bases and V by 5 bases; bases with no gene match: 10.

This clone is a singleton in its sample. The chain combines TRBV30 with TRBJ2-5, with D possibly TRBD2 on 5 matching bases. Trimming removed 0 bases from V and 5 bases from J, with 22 bases in between. The CDR3 sequence is 17 residues long. Germline loops: CDR1 GTSNPN, CDR2 SVGIG (reference sequence). CDR3: CAWSVLAVPGSRETQYF. The CDR3 DNA reads as TGTGCCTGGAGTGTACTGGCAGTCCCGGGGAGTCGGGAGACCCAGTACTTC.

In this sample, this clone turned up once. The rearrangement uses TRBV3-1 (or the pseudogene TRBV3-2) and TRBJ2-7, with D tentatively TRBD2 (6 bases). This CDR3 is 13 amino acids long. Trimming removed 1 base from V and 4 bases from J, with 8 bases in between. The germline CDR1 and CDR2 sequences are LGHDT and YNNKEL (reference sequence). CDR3 nucleotides: TGTGCCAGCAGCCAAGCAGGGAGGTACGAGCAGTACTTC. Translating it yields CASSQAGRYEQYF.

The chain uses TRBV6-2 or TRBV6-3 and TRBJ2-5, with D perhaps assigned TRBD1 or TRBD2 (5 bases each). With 4 bases removed from V and 5 bases from J, the gap between germline ends came to 5 bases. The V gene's germline CDR1 is MNHEY and CDR2 SVGEGT. The CDR3 runs 11 residues. CDR3 DNA sequence: TGTGCCAGCAGTTGGGGGGAGACCCAGTACTTC. This encodes CASSWGETQYF.

The gene calls are TRBV5-6 and TRBJ1-2, with D hard to call. The CDR3 consists of 16 residues. Germline V gene data show CDR1 as SGHDT and CDR2 as YYEEEE. The germline V and J ends were trimmed by 0 bases and 5 bases, with 17 bases remaining between them. CDR3 DNA: TGTGCCAGCAGCTTGGTCGGGAGGGCTGGTTGGTATGGCTACACCTTC. This encodes CASSLVGRAGWYGYTF.

V usage is TRBV30 and J usage is TRBJ1-1; D not certain. V dropped 0 bases and J dropped 7 bases, with 15 bases sitting between them. Per germline, CDR1 GTSNPN and CDR2 SVGIG (reference sequence). CDR3 length: 14 amino acids. As DNA, the CDR3 is TGTGCCTGGAGTGTTTTATCCGGGGAGGGTGAAGCTTTCTTT. Its translation: CAWSVLSGEGEAFF.

The V gene is TRBV12-3 or TRBV12-4, the J gene TRBJ2-3; TRBD1 agrees at 8 bases. The CDR3 has 13 residues. Losses at the gene ends were 6 bases for V and 3 bases for J; bases not matched to a gene: 2. The CDR3: CASSDRGTDTQYF. CDR3 nucleotides: TGTGCCAGCAGCGACAGGGGAACAGATACGCAGTATTTT.

The genes are TRBV28 and TRBJ2-7; possible D gene TRBD2, 5 bases. The germline gives CDR1 MDHEN, CDR2 SYDVKM. Between the trimmed V and J ends, which lost 2 bases and 0 bases, there was a span of 14 bases. The CDR3 is made up of 16 amino acids. The CDR3 DNA sequence: TGTGCCAGCAGTTTACGGGCGGACTGGATCTCCTACGAGCAGTACTTC. This translates into CASSLRADWISYEQYF.

The chain links TRBV9 to TRBJ2-1; 9 nucleotides agree with TRBD2. J gave up 9 bases and V 3 bases, and 4 bases lay outside the gene matches. This CDR3 has 13 amino acids. Germline CDR1 reads SGDLS; CDR2 reads YYNGEE. The CDR3 here is CASSGGLAGEQFF. The CDR3 DNA reads TGTGCCAGCAGCGGGGGACTAGCTGGTGAGCAGTTCTTC.